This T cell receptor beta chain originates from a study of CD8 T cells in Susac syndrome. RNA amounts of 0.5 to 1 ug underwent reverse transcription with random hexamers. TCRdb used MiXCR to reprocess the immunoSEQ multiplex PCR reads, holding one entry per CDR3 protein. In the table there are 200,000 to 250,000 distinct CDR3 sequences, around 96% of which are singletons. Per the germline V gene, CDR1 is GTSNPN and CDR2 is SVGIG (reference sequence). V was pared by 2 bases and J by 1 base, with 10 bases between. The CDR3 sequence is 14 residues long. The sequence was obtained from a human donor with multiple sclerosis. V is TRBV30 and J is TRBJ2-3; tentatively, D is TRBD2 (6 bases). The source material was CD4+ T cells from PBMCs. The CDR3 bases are TGTGCCTGGAGTCGGGGGACCGGCACAGATACGCAGTATTTT. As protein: CAWSRGTGTDTQYF.